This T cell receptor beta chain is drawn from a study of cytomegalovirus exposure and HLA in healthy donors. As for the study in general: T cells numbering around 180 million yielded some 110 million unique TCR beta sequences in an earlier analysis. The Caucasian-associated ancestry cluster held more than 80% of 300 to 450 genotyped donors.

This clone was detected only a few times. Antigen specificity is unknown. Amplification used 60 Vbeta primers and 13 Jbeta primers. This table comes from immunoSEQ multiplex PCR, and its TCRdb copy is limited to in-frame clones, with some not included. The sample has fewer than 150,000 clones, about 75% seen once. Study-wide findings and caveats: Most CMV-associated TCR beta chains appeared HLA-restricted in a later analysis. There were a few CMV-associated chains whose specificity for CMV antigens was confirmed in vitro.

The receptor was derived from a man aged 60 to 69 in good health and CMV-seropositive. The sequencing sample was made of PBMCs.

CDR3 bases: TGTGCCAGTAGGATTCGGGGACAGGGTTATCAGCCCCAGCATTTT. Encoded protein: CASRIRGQGYQPQHF. J is TRBJ1-5 and V is TRBV19; 9 nucleotides align to TRBD1. Germline V gene lookup returns CDR1 LNHDA and CDR2 SQIVND (reference sequence). Trimming at V came to 6 bases and at J to 5 bases, leaving 8 bases not matched to a gene. This CDR3 is 15 amino acids long.